Following are 18 T cell receptor beta chains from one sample sequenced in a study of regulatory T cells in long-lasting Graves disease. For TCR beta, libraries came from iRepertoire HTBI primers and Arm-PCR of CDR3 regions. TCRdb analysed the multiplex PCR reads with MiXCR anew, one entry per CDR3 protein. Here the sample spans about 460,000 distinct CDR3 sequences, about 14% being singletons. Described time point: newly diagnosed GD, antithyroid drugs for less than 3 months. PBMC RNA was the source of the TCR library. A further study also used this sample, focusing on T cells in Graves' hyperthyroidism and ophthalmopathy.

The material sequenced was peripheral blood mononuclear cells (PBMCs), taken at new diagnosis, from a patient treated with antithyroid drugs. The receptors originated from a woman aged 50 to 65 with Graves disease.

At least ten counts were recorded for this clonotype. The chain recombines TRBV19 with TRBJ1-2; D ambiguous. The CDR3 is made up of 16 amino acids. The germline CDR1 and CDR2 sequences are LNHDA and SQIVND (reference sequence). Trimming took off 5 bases at V and 5 bases at J, with 21 bases between the two ends. The CDR3 reads CASSSSAGRYGYGYTF. CDR3 coding DNA: TGTGCCAGTAGTTCCTCCGCCGGACGGTACGGTTATGGCTACACCTTC.

This clonotype was counted ten times or more. The chain carries TRBV28 and TRBJ2-2; 7 nucleotides agree with TRBD2. The length of the CDR3 is 13 residues. The germline gives CDR1 MDHEN, CDR2 SYDVKM. Trimming removed 2 bases from V and 8 bases from J; junction bases left unmatched: 2. CDR3 protein: CASSLIGRGELFF. The CDR3 DNA is TGTGCCAGCAGTTTAATCGGGAGGGGGGAGCTGTTTTTT.

This clonotype was found many times. The chain combines TRBV14 with TRBJ2-3; no reliable D call. Germline values: CDR1 SGHDN, CDR2 FVKESK. V lost 6 bases to trimming and J lost 2 bases, with 9 bases between them. CDR3 length: 13 residues. In nucleotides, the CDR3 is TGTGCCAGCAGTAAAAGAGCCACAGATACGCAGTATTTT. Amino acids: CASSKRATDTQYF.

The genes are TRBV30 and TRBJ1-6; 11 bases fit TRBD1. V lost 1 base, J lost 8 bases, and 4 bases stayed unmatched. This CDR3 comprises 15 residues. Germline CDR1 is GTSNPN and CDR2 is SVGIG (reference sequence). The DNA for the CDR3 is TGTGCCTGGAGTGGCCGGGACAGGGGGTATTCACCCCTCCACTTT. Its translation is CAWSGRDRGYSPLHF.

For this clonotype: A much larger clone lies one base from this, so it may be a read error. The CDR3 loop reads CASSLGTVGYEQFF. CDR3 sequence (DNA): TGTGCCAGCTCACTTGGGACAGTGGGTTACGAGCAGTTCTTC. The chain links TRBV18 to TRBJ2-1; 7 nucleotides align to TRBD1. In germline, CDR1 is KGHSH, CDR2 LQKENI. V lost 4 bases to trimming and J lost 10 bases; unmatched junction nucleotides: 10. This CDR3 spans 14 amino acids.

The J gene is TRBJ2-2, the V gene TRBV7-9; 10 bases line up with TRBD1. The CDR3 is 15 amino acids. The trim removed 2 bases at V and 5 bases at J, leaving 2 bases unmatched. Germline CDR1 SEHNR, CDR2 FQNEAQ (reference sequence). In DNA form, the CDR3 reads TGTGCCAGCAGCTTACGGACAGGGGGTACCGGGGAGCTGTTTTTT. Amino acids: CASSLRTGGTGELFF.

A remark on this clonotype: A much more abundant neighbour one base away suggests this may be a read error. The chain combines TRBV24-1 with TRBJ1-2; D gene ambiguous. The CDR3 extends over 12 amino acids. Trimming stripped 4 bases from V and 10 bases from J, with 12 bases between. Per the germline V gene, CDR1 is KGHDR and CDR2 is SFDVKD. The CDR3 DNA sequence: TGTGCCACCAGTGACGGGCCAGCGGACTACACCTTC. Its translation: CATSDGPADYTF.

This clonotype was found many times. The genes are TRBV7-8 and TRBJ1-5; TRBD1 matches at 9 bases. J lost 5 bases, V lost 4 bases, and 12 bases had no gene match. The CDR3 consists of 17 residues. CDR1 SGHVS and CDR2 FQNEAQ come from the germline V gene. The CDR3 DNA sequence: TGTGCCAGCAGCTACTTCCCCGGACAGGGGTTCGATCAGCCCCAGCATTTT. Translated: CASSYFPGQGFDQPQHF.

In this sample, this clonotype turned up a few times. This chain uses TRBV28 with TRBJ2-1; 10 bases map to TRBD2. This CDR3 is built from 16 residues. CDR1 and CDR2 (germline): MDHEN, SYDVKM. V shed 3 bases and J 7 bases; nucleotides not matched to a gene: 9. CDR3 amino acids: CASSLMASGSGNEQFF. The CDR3 DNA is TGTGCCAGCAGTTTGATGGCTAGCGGGAGTGGTAATGAGCAGTTCTTC.

This clonotype was detected ten times or more. V and J are TRBV24-1 and TRBJ2-1, with no clear D. CDR1 and CDR2 (germline): KGHDR, SFDVKD. Trimming removed 5 bases from V and 4 bases from J, with 8 bases in between. The CDR3 has 13 residues. The chain's CDR3 is CATSGRSYNEQFF. DNA of the CDR3: TGTGCCACCAGTGGGCGGAGTTACAATGAGCAGTTCTTC.

V gene TRBV27 combines with J gene TRBJ2-7, with 8 bases aligning to TRBD1. V trimming: 5 bases; J trimming: 2 bases; junction bases outside the gene matches: 5. This CDR3 has 14 residues. Germline V lookup: CDR1 MNHEY, CDR2 SMNVEV (reference sequence). Here the CDR3 DNA reads TGTGCCAGCAGTCCGGGACAGGCAGCCTACGAGCAGTACTTC. Its protein product is CASSPGQAAYEQYF.

The sample holds many counts of this clonotype. The V gene is TRBV2, the J gene TRBJ2-2; TRBD2 is a possible D gene (6 bases). The CDR3 consists of 14 residues. V lost 7 bases to trimming and J lost 4 bases, with 13 bases between them. CDR1 and CDR2 from the germline V gene are SNHLY and FYNNEI. CDR3 DNA sequence: TGTGCCAGCAACGGAGGGGTGGGCACCGGGGAGCTGTTTTTT. This translates into CASNGGVGTGELFF.

The sample holds a few counts of this clonotype. The J gene is TRBJ1-5, the V gene TRBV29-1; 7 bases line up with TRBD1. Germline V lookup: CDR1 SQVTM, CDR2 ANQGSEA. The CDR3 consists of 13 residues. Trimming at V came to 7 bases and at J to 2 bases, leaving 5 bases not matched to a gene. CDR3 region: CSALGQGNQPQHF. The CDR3 nucleotides are TGCAGCGCCCTCGGACAGGGCAATCAGCCCCAGCATTTT.

In its sample, this clonotype was seen a few times. The J gene is TRBJ2-3, the V gene TRBV10-1; TRBD1 agrees at 9 bases. V dropped 3 bases and J dropped 5; count of bases not matched to a gene: 6. CDR1 and CDR2 from the germline V gene are WNHNN and SYGVQD (reference sequence). The CDR3 covers 15 residues. This chain's CDR3 is CASSEPGQGLDTQYF. The CDR3 DNA reads TGCGCCAGCAGTGAACCGGGACAGGGCTTAGATACGCAGTATTTT.

This clonotype was picked up many times. The rearrangement uses TRBV2 and TRBJ2-1; D remains unclear. This CDR3 contains 11 residues. With 4 bases removed from V and 7 bases from J, the gap between germline ends came to 5 bases. In germline, CDR1 is SNHLY, CDR2 FYNNEI. The DNA of the CDR3 is TGTGCCAGCAGTGCTGAGAATGAGCAGTTCTTC. This codes for CASSAENEQFF.

This clonotype was counted ten times or more. The chain employs TRBV12-3 or TRBV12-4 and TRBJ1-4; no firm D call. The CDR3 runs to 11 residues. V was trimmed by 7 bases and J by 10 bases, leaving 10 bases between them. The CDR3 spells CASTADGKLFF. The CDR3 bases are TGTGCCAGCACCGCAGACGGAAAACTGTTTTTT.

This clonotype was seen at least ten times. V is TRBV27 and J is TRBJ2-7, with TRBD2 matching over 7 bases. Losses at the gene ends were 4 bases for V and 7 bases for J; bases not matched to a gene: 10. The CDR3 consists of 14 residues. The germline V gene has CDR1 MNHEY and CDR2 SMNVEV (reference sequence). Here the CDR3 DNA reads TGTGCCAGCAGTTGGGACTACAACCACTTGGAGCAGTACTTC. This sequence encodes CASSWDYNHLEQYF.

This clonotype was detected ten times or more. The chain has TRBV6-1 and TRBJ1-1; D call uncertain. Germline-derived CDR1 and CDR2 are MNHNS and SASEGT. The CDR3 spans 20 residues. V lost 0 bases to trimming and J lost 0 bases, with 23 bases between them. In nucleotides, the CDR3 is TGTGCCAGCAGTGAAGCGCCTTTAGGGTTAACAGCACTCATGAACACTGAAGCTTTCTTT. This sequence encodes CASSEAPLGLTALMNTEAFF.